A few counts support the clone carrying this T cell receptor beta chain. Its cognate antigen is unknown. The data belong to a study of response to subunit inactivated influenza vaccine. Study-level results: Few additional T cells are recruited per seasonal influenza vaccination, authors suggested.

TCRdb called the RT-PCR reads again in MiXCR, with one record for every CDR3 protein. The sample records about 300,000 distinct CDR3 sequences, 20% to 25% being singletons. The sample in question was PBMCs from blood, obtained approximately 20 months after vaccination. The TCR comes from a man between 50 and 75 years old who received an inactivated influenza vaccine.

CDR3 DNA: TGTGCCAGCAGTTTAATTTCAGCAGGGGGCTTGGATGGCTACACCTTC. The encoded protein is CASSLISAGGLDGYTF. The V and J genes are TRBV12-3 or TRBV12-4 and TRBJ1-2, with TRBD1 identical over 8 bases. V dropped 2 bases and J dropped 6; count of bases not matched to a gene: 11. The CDR3 runs to 16 residues.